The 13 T cell receptor beta chains below all came from one sample that was sequenced in a study of molecular identifiers for immune sequencing clone quantification. TCRdb reanalysed the PCR reads using MiXCR and keeps one entry per CDR3 protein. The sample includes 550,000 to 750,000 distinct CDR3 sequences, 20% of them seen just once. The sample consisted of naive CD8+ T cells from blood, with Jurkat cell RNA spiked in. Subset specified: FACS-sorted CD8+CD4-CCR7+CD45RA+ naive T cells. The source of these receptors is a human donor in good health. Some libraries in this study had Jurkat cell RNA spiked in.

The genes are TRBV6-6 and TRBJ2-7; 8 bases are shared with TRBD1. J lost 2 bases, V lost 0 bases, and 9 bases had no gene match. This CDR3 contains 17 residues. Per the germline V gene, CDR1 is MNHNY and CDR2 is SVGAGI (reference sequence). The CDR3 DNA reads TGTGCCAGCAGTTACTCGTTTTCCCGGGACAGGCCCTACGAGCAGTACTTC. It translates to CASSYSFSRDRPYEQYF.

For this clonotype: Since a much larger clone is just one base distant, this may be a read error. V is TRBV27 and J is TRBJ2-7; either TRBD1 or TRBD2 may fit D (5 bases each). The CDR3 runs to 15 residues. Germline V CDR1 and CDR2: MNHEY, SMNVEV (reference sequence). Trimming removed 8 bases at V and 1 base at J, with 18 bases between. The CDR3 sequence: CASAAAGTGSYEQYF. The CDR3 nucleotides are TGTGCCAGCGCGGCCGCCGGGACCGGGTCCTACGAGCAGTACTTC.

This clonotype was seen at least ten times. This chain uses TRBV24-1 with TRBJ2-2; tentatively, D is TRBD1 (6 bases). CDR1 is KGHDR, CDR2 SFDVKD, per germline. Trimming took off 7 bases at V and 0 bases at J, with 8 bases between the two ends. The CDR3 length is 14 residues. The DNA of the CDR3 is TGTGCCACCAGAGGGACAACGAACACCGGGGAGCTGTTTTTT. Translation gives CATRGTTNTGELFF.

This clonotype has at least ten counts. Written as DNA, the CDR3 is TGTGCCAGCAGCCGGACTAGCGGGGGCACAGATACGCAGTATTTT. Translating gives CASSRTSGGTDTQYF. The chain employs TRBV12-3 or TRBV12-4 and TRBJ2-3; 12 bases fit TRBD2. The CDR3 runs to 15 residues. V was pared by 6 bases and J by 1 base, with 2 bases of the junction left unmatched.

This clonotype was seen at least ten times. This rearrangement joins TRBV6-2 or TRBV6-3 to TRBJ2-6; the D gene is possibly TRBD2 (6 bases). This CDR3 has 18 residues. The V and J ends lost 2 bases and 1 base respectively, with 15 bases between them. The V gene's germline CDR1 is MNHEY and CDR2 SVGEGT. The CDR3 region has the DNA TGTGCCAGCAGTTACGAGGAGGGGCTCCCATCTGGGGCCAACGTCCTGACTTTC. Protein sequence: CASSYEEGLPSGANVLTF.

This clonotype has a count of ten or more. The chain couples TRBV5-5 to TRBJ2-1; TRBD1 matches at 8 bases. Germline CDR1 and CDR2: SGHKS and YYEKEE (reference sequence). V was pared by 4 bases and J by 3 bases, with 3 bases of the junction left unmatched. The CDR3 runs to 14 residues. DNA for the CDR3: TGTGCCAGCAGCGCGGGACAGGTCTACAATGAGCAGTTCTTC. Its translation: CASSAGQVYNEQFF.

With respect to this clonotype: This may be a read error: a much more frequent sequence differs by one nucleotide. The chain has TRBV25-1 and TRBJ2-5, with a possible D match to TRBD1 (7 bases). The CDR3 has 15 amino acids. CDR1 and CDR2 from the germline V gene are MGHDK and SYGVNS. The CDR3 reads CASSEGGGSQDTQYF. The CDR3 DNA reads as TGTGCCAGCAGTGAAGGAGGGGGCAGTCAAGATACCCAGTACTTC.

Notes on this clonotype: The junction and the germline gene differ at one end; a read error may be behind it. CDR3 nucleotide sequence: TGTGCTAGTGGTCCGGGGCCGGACTATGGCCACACCTTC. This gives the protein CASGPGPDYGHTF. The chain carries TRBV12-5 and TRBJ1-2, with D perhaps TRBD1 (5 bases). The germline gives CDR1 LGHNT, CDR2 FRNRAP. The CDR3 consists of 13 residues.

This clonotype was detected many times. The chain employs TRBV13 and TRBJ2-7; 9 bases are shared with TRBD1. CDR1 and CDR2 from the germline V gene are PRHDT and FYEKMQ (reference sequence). The CDR3 runs 16 residues. With 5 bases clipped from V and 5 bases from J, the junction kept 13 bases outside the gene matches. The CDR3 spells CASSDTVGQGQHEQYF. DNA of the CDR3: TGTGCCAGCAGCGACACTGTGGGACAGGGCCAACACGAGCAGTACTTC. The variable domain in full, completed from reference TRBV13 and TRBJ2-7, reads AAGVIQSPRHLIKEKRETATLKCYPIPRHDTVYWYQQGPGQDPQFLISFYEKMQSDKGSIPDRFSAQQFSDYHSELNMSSLELGDSALYFCASSDTVGQGQHEQYFGPGTRLTVT.

As to this clonotype: Given a much more abundant clone one base away, this may be a read error. The genes are TRBV7-8 and TRBJ2-1, with D tentatively TRBD1 (6 bases). Germline V gene lookup returns CDR1 SGHVS and CDR2 FQNEAQ. This CDR3 contains 14 residues. The CDR3 protein is CASSPWDTYNEQSF. The CDR3 region has the DNA TGTGCCAGCAGCCCTTGGGACACCTACAATGAGCAGTCCTTC.

With regard to this clonotype: This may be a read error, as it is one base from a much larger clone. V and J are TRBV7-9 and TRBJ2-3; the D call may be TRBD1 or TRBD2 (5 bases each). Looked up from germline, CDR1 is SEHNR and CDR2 is FQNEAQ (reference sequence). This CDR3 contains 16 residues. This CDR3 is CASSLGLSVSTGTQYF. The CDR3 DNA is TGTGCCAGCAGCTTAGGACTATCCGTTAGCACAGGTACGCAGTATTTT.

This clonotype was seen at least ten times. The V and J genes are TRBV7-2 and TRBJ1-1, with D perhaps matching TRBD1 (6 bases). Germline V CDR1 and CDR2: SGHTA, FQGNSA. The CDR3 extends over 15 amino acids. The V end lost 5 bases, the J end lost 4 bases, and 17 bases lay between the germline ends. This CDR3 is CASSRKQGLSTEAFF. The CDR3 DNA sequence: TGTGCCAGCAGCAGAAAACAGGGATTGAGCACTGAAGCTTTCTTT.

This clonotype was counted a single time. A much bigger clone sits one base away, suggesting this may be a read error. This chain joins TRBV27 and TRBJ2-7; D is perhaps TRBD2 (6 bases). The V gene's germline CDR1 is MNHEY and CDR2 SMNVEV (reference sequence). This CDR3 contains 13 residues. Trimming took off 8 bases at V and 3 bases at J, with 14 bases between the two ends. The CDR3 spells CASGRTGDYEQYF. For the CDR3, the DNA is TGTGCCAGCGGTCGGACGGGAGACTACGAGCAGTACTTC.